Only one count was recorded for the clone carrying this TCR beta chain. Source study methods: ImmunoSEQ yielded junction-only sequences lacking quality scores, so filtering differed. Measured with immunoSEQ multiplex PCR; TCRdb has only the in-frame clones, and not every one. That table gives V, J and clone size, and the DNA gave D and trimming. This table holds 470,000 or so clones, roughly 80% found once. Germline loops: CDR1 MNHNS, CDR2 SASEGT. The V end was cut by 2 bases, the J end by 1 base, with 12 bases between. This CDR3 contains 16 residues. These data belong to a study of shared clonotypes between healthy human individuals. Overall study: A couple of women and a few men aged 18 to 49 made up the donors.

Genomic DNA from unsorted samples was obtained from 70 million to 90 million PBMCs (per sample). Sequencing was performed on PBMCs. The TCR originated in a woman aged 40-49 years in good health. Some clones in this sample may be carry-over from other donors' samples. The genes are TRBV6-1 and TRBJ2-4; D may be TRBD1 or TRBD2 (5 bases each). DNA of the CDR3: TGTGCCAGCAGTGAATGGGCAGGGACGGCCAAAAACATTCAGTACTTC. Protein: CASSEWAGTAKNIQYF.